Below, 25 T cell receptor beta chains from the same sample are listed, as sequenced in a study of blood T cell repertoires in COVID-19. Libraries were prepared by immunoSEQ multiplex PCR; TCRdb keeps only in-frame clonotypes and omits some of them. This repertoire shows a few hundred thousand clones, more than 85% found once; its top ten account for around 3%. Sequenced: PBMCs or T cells enriched from blood (not recorded which). The receptors here all came from a woman aged 25-40 years who had recovered from COVID-19.

This clone was seen a single time. The chain has TRBV7-2 and TRBJ2-3; 8 nucleotides align to TRBD2. J was trimmed by 7 bases and V by 5 bases; bases with no gene match: 11. CDR1 SGHTA and CDR2 FQGNSA come from the germline V gene. The CDR3 sequence is 15 residues long. The CDR3 coding sequence is TGTGCCAGCAGCCGGGGGGGCGCGAACTGGAATACGCAGTATTTT. Protein: CASSRGGANWNTQYF. The full variable domain, its missing parts supplied by reference TRBV7-2 and TRBJ2-3, is GAGVSQSPSNKVTEKGKDVELRCDPISGHTALYWYRQSLGQGLEFLIYFQGNSAPDKSGLPSDRFSAERTGGSVSTLTIQRTQQEDSAVYLCASSRGGANWNTQYFGPGTRLTVL.

The rearrangement links TRBV5-1 to TRBJ1-4; 7 bases fit TRBD1. Germline CDR1 reads SGHRS; CDR2 reads YFSETQ. The CDR3 has 15 amino acids. The junction had 4 bases not matched to a gene; V was cut back by 5 bases and J by 0 bases. CDR3 sequence: CASSGTGATNEKLFF. The CDR3 DNA reads TGCGCCAGCAGTGGAACAGGGGCAACTAATGAAAAACTGTTTTTT.

This clone was counted between two and nine times. Within the sample, other DNA sequences also encode this same CDR3. The chain is built from TRBV12-3 or TRBV12-4 and TRBJ1-2; 8 bases map to TRBD1. The CDR3 consists of 13 residues. J lost 4 bases, V lost 5 bases, and 3 bases had no gene match. The CDR3 here is CASSGQGGYGYTF. CDR3 DNA: TGTGCCAGCAGTGGACAGGGCGGCTATGGCTACACCTTC.

The genes are TRBV3-1 (or the pseudogene TRBV3-2) and TRBJ2-5; 7 bases are a match to TRBD2. The CDR3 is 15 amino acids. V dropped 3 bases and J dropped 5; count of bases not matched to a gene: 9. Germline V CDR1 and CDR2: LGHDT, YNNKEL (reference sequence). The DNA for the CDR3 is TGTGCCAGCAGCCAGCGTTGGGTGGGGGGGGAGACCCAGTACTTC. Protein product: CASSQRWVGGETQYF.

The chain combines TRBV7-9 with TRBJ1-2; 7 bases are shared with TRBD1. CDR1 and CDR2 (germline): SEHNR, FQNEAQ (reference sequence). V lost 4 bases to trimming and J lost 6 bases; unmatched junction nucleotides: 11. This CDR3 region has 15 residues. The chain's CDR3 is CASSYGDSAEHGYTF. CDR3 coding DNA: TGTGCCAGCAGCTACGGGGACAGCGCAGAGCATGGCTACACCTTC.

The V and J genes are TRBV25-1 and TRBJ2-5; maybe TRBD2 (6 bases). This CDR3 region has 14 residues. Germline assignment: CDR1 MGHDK and CDR2 SYGVNS. V dropped 7 bases and J dropped 5 bases, with 17 bases sitting between them. The CDR3 protein is CASTLGGLEETQYF. The CDR3 region has the DNA TGTGCCAGCACCCTGGGGGGACTTGAGGAGACCCAGTACTTC.

V usage is TRBV18 and J usage is TRBJ1-5; 7 bases are a match to TRBD1. CDR3 size: 15 residues. Trimming took 0 bases from V and 7 from J; bases not matched to a gene: 6. Germline V CDR1 and CDR2: KGHSH, LQKENI. The CDR3 sequence: CASSPPSLGGQPQHF. The CDR3 bases are TGTGCCAGCTCACCACCGAGCTTAGGGGGCCAGCCCCAGCATTTT.

The rearrangement links TRBV25-1 to TRBJ1-5; tentative D call: TRBD1 (5 bases). V lost 4 bases to trimming and J lost 5 bases, with 15 bases between them. The V gene's germline CDR1 is MGHDK and CDR2 SYGVNS. The CDR3 extends over 15 amino acids. CDR3: CASSADSRVHQPQHF. CDR3 bases: TGTGCCAGCAGTGCCGATTCCAGGGTTCATCAGCCCCAGCATTTT.

The chain couples TRBV13 to TRBJ1-4; D is possibly TRBD1 (5 bases). Trimming left V 3 bases short and J 7 bases short, with 9 bases between. The CDR3 is made up of 13 amino acids. Germline V CDR1 and CDR2: PRHDT, FYEKMQ (reference sequence). CDR3 sequence (DNA): TGTGCCAGCAGCTTGGAGGGGAGTGAAAAACTGTTTTTT. Encoded protein: CASSLEGSEKLFF.

This chain joins TRBV2 and TRBJ1-4, with 7 positions matching TRBD1. CDR3 size: 14 residues. The ends lost 5 bases at V and 7 bases at J; junction bases unmatched: 7. Germline CDR1 and CDR2: SNHLY and FYNNEI. The CDR3 region is CASSKQGLGEKLFF. DNA of the CDR3: TGTGCCAGCAGTAAACAGGGGTTAGGTGAAAAACTGTTTTTT.

The chain couples TRBV5-8 to TRBJ2-3, with 13 bases fitting TRBD2. CDR3 length equals 15 residues. The germline V gene has CDR1 SGHTS and CDR2 YDEGEE. V shed 4 bases, J shed 4 bases, and the junction held 3 bases outside the gene matches. CDR3 amino acids: CASSRGLAGADTQYF. The CDR3 nucleotides are TGTGCCAGCAGCCGAGGACTAGCGGGAGCAGATACGCAGTATTTT.

This clone was observed a single time. The V call is TRBV3-1 (or the pseudogene TRBV3-2), the J call TRBJ2-7; tentative D call: TRBD1 (6 bases). CDR1 is LGHDT, CDR2 YNNKEL, per germline (reference sequence). The V gene lost 4 bases and the J gene lost 6 bases, with 16 bases spanning the gap. CDR3 length equals 14 residues. The CDR3 DNA sequence: TGTGCCAGCAGCCGAATAGAGGGACAAGGCGAGCAGTACTTC. This encodes CASSRIEGQGEQYF.

The chain couples TRBV6-2 or TRBV6-3 to TRBJ1-5; TRBD1 agrees at 7 bases. Germline CDR1 MNHEY, CDR2 SVGEGT. V was pared by 6 bases and J by 5 bases, with 10 bases of the junction left unmatched. The CDR3 has 15 amino acids. This CDR3 reads CASSHKTGWDQPQHF. The CDR3 nucleotides read TGTGCCAGCAGCCATAAGACAGGGTGGGATCAGCCCCAGCATTTT.

V and J are TRBV5-6 and TRBJ1-3; unclear D gene. V dropped 5 bases and J dropped 2 bases, with 5 bases sitting between them. In germline, CDR1 is SGHDT, CDR2 YYEEEE. The CDR3 runs to 12 residues. The CDR3 is CASSTAGNTIYF. For the CDR3, the DNA is TGTGCCAGCAGTACAGCTGGAAACACCATATATTTT.

This clone has just one count. The rearrangement links TRBV6-2 or TRBV6-3 to TRBJ1-4; 9 nucleotides agree with TRBD1. Trimming at V came to 4 bases and at J to 10 bases, leaving 7 bases not matched to a gene. Per the germline V gene, CDR1 is MNHEY and CDR2 is SVGEGT. This CDR3 region has 14 residues. The CDR3 is CASSFRDRDGKLFF. The CDR3 region has the DNA TGTGCCAGCAGTTTCCGGGACAGGGATGGAAAACTGTTTTTT.

The rearrangement links TRBV10-3 to TRBJ2-1; a weak D match, TRBD2 (5 bases). Trimming removed 4 bases at V and 9 bases at J, with 10 bases between. The CDR3 is 12 amino acids. The germline V gene encodes CDR1 ENHRY and CDR2 SYGVKD. CDR3 residues: CAISVDGSEQFF. CDR3 sequence (DNA): TGTGCCATCAGTGTCGATGGGAGTGAGCAGTTCTTC.

This chain connects TRBV5-5 to TRBJ2-7; 8 bases align to TRBD2. This CDR3 spans 16 amino acids. CDR1 is SGHKS, CDR2 YYEKEE, per germline (reference sequence). The ends lost 0 bases at V and 0 bases at J; junction bases unmatched: 5. The CDR3 nucleotides read TGTGCCAGCAGCTTGGGACTAGCGACCAGCTCCTACGAGCAGTACTTC. Translating gives CASSLGLATSSYEQYF.

The chain links TRBV24-1 to TRBJ1-2, with 9 positions matching TRBD1. V dropped 3 bases and J dropped 4; count of bases not matched to a gene: 2. This CDR3 contains 14 residues. Germline CDR1 and CDR2: KGHDR and SFDVKD. The CDR3 DNA is TGTGCCACCAGTGATCAGGACAGGGGCTATGGCTACACCTTC. This codes for CATSDQDRGYGYTF.

The rearrangement joins TRBV4-2 to TRBJ2-1, with 12 bases identical to TRBD2. The CDR3 extends over 17 amino acids. Germline assignment: CDR1 LGHNA and CDR2 YNFKEQ. Trimming removed 1 base from V and 6 bases from J; junction bases left unmatched: 7. The CDR3 sequence is CASSQGPLAGGPNEQFF. The CDR3 DNA is TGTGCCAGCAGCCAAGGTCCCCTAGCGGGGGGGCCCAATGAGCAGTTCTTC.

This clone was counted only a few times. Germline is not matched at one junction end, which may reflect a read error. This rearrangement joins TRBV7-7 to TRBJ2-1; 8 bases are shared with TRBD1. This CDR3 comprises 15 residues. From germline, CDR1 is SSHAT and CDR2 FNYEAQ (reference sequence). CDR3 loop: CASSSGTGGTNEQFF. The CDR3 DNA reads TGTGCTAGCAGCTCCGGGACAGGTGGGACCAATGAGCAGTTCTTC.

The V call is TRBV27, the J call TRBJ2-1, with 15 bases fitting TRBD2. The V gene end was trimmed by 7 bases and the J gene end by 8 bases; junction bases not matched to a gene: 9. The CDR3 covers 16 residues. Germline V CDR1 and CDR2: MNHEY, SMNVEV (reference sequence). The CDR3 coding sequence is TGTGCCAGCACTAAGGCTGGGACTAGCGGGAGGTATGAGCAGTTCTTC. This sequence encodes CASTKAGTSGRYEQFF.

The rearrangement joins TRBV24-1 to TRBJ2-2; 12 bases fit TRBD1. Trimming took 5 bases from V and 3 from J; bases not matched to a gene: 12. The germline gives CDR1 KGHDR, CDR2 SFDVKD. The CDR3 has 19 amino acids. This CDR3 is CATSGSWDRGRLDTGELFF. The DNA for the CDR3 is TGTGCCACCAGTGGTTCTTGGGACAGGGGGCGCCTGGACACCGGGGAGCTGTTTTTT.

The chain employs TRBV7-9 and TRBJ1-2, with 8 bases aligning to TRBD1. CDR1 SEHNR and CDR2 FQNEAQ come from the germline V gene (reference sequence). J gave up 8 bases and V 4 bases, and 9 bases lay outside the gene matches. The CDR3 consists of 14 residues. The DNA of the CDR3 is TGTGCCAGCAGCTCGACAGGGGAGCCTGGAGGCTACACCTTC. Translating it yields CASSSTGEPGGYTF. The complete variable domain, with remaining parts taken from reference TRBV7-9 and TRBJ1-2, reads DTGVSQNPRHKITKRGQNVTFRCDPISEHNRLYWYRQTLGQGPEFLTYFQNEAQLEKSRLLSDRFSAERPKGSFSTLEIQRTEQGDSAMYLCASSSTGEPGGYTFGSGTRLTVV.

The chain uses TRBV14 and TRBJ2-5; weak D call: TRBD1 (5 bases). This CDR3 is 13 amino acids long. The V gene's germline CDR1 is SGHDN and CDR2 FVKESK. V lost 5 bases and J lost 5, with 12 bases in between. The CDR3 coding sequence is TGTGCCAGCAGCGCCAGGGTCGGGGAGACCCAGTACTTC. Translated: CASSARVGETQYF. The whole variable domain, remainder taken from reference TRBV14 and TRBJ2-5, is EAGVTQFPSHSVIEKGQTVTLRCDPISGHDNLYWYRRVMGKEIKFLLHFVKESKQDESGMPNNRFLAERTGGTYSTLKVQPAELEDSGVYFCASSARVGETQYFGPGTRLLVL.

The CDR3 nucleotides are TGTGCCAGCAGCTTAGTCGACGCGGGGGTCGGGGAGCTGTTTTTT. Translating gives CASSLVDAGVGELFF. The chain uses TRBV11-1 and TRBJ2-2, with 7 nucleotides matching TRBD2. The junction had 6 bases not matched to a gene; V was cut back by 1 base and J by 7 bases. CDR1 is SGHAT, CDR2 FQDESV, per germline (reference sequence). This CDR3 is 15 amino acids long.